Listed below are T cell receptor beta chains from one sample, sequenced in a study of Ad26.COV2.S vaccination and SARS-CoV-2 variants. Using immunoSEQ multiplex PCR, the repertoire was profiled, and TCRdb retains in-frame clones only, with some absent. Here the sample spans under 150,000 clones, more than 80% being singletons. The input for sequencing was peripheral blood, taken after recovery from COVID-19. These receptors came from a human donor who had recovered from COVID-19. The conserved cysteine and the conserved F or W are not part of the CDR3 here.

V,CDR3
TRBV4-3,ASSLGTDRGQAF
TRBV4-1,ASSQRGALGEQY
TRBV19,ASSIQGDEQF
TRBV30,AWSRQGWNEQF
TRBV10-3,AISESTGYEQY
TRBV4-1,ASSQDMTGRTDTQY
TRBV7-2,ASSSASGGVQKTQY
TRBV6-2/TRBV6-3,ASSYPAREEGQPQH
TRBV6-5,ALHRGRGTGELF
TRBV27,ASRGRGSSYGYT
TRBV10-2,ASSNPRDRNEKLF
TRBV5-1,ASSLGQGLNIQY
TRBV2,ASSEMGRRAKNIQY
TRBV5-1,ASGTGADNQPQH
TRBV6-5,ASSYRAGYGYT
TRBV2,ASSEDRGGAGELF
TRBV15,ATSSDGTGQETQY
TRBV5-4,ASSRGPLTEAF
TRBV4-3,ASSQMTGYTEAF
TRBV10-1,ATDRDTQY
TRBV2,AIAGGTYNEQF
TRBV6-5,ASSYSGGTDTQY
TRBV11-3,ASSFGDPGGEKLF
TRBV5-3,ARSWPRSGVPNEKLF
TRBV30,AWNKGRGQEQY
TRBV11-2,ASSQLSGRLF
TRBV9,APFEGSSTDTQY
TRBV7-2,ASSLVYTPPGDYEQY
TRBV18,ASSRLDDEQY
TRBV5-5,ASSPADRLFSEAF
TRBV7-2,ASSLGSGVADEQF
TRBV4-3,ASSQKTGPDTQY
TRBV4-3,ASSHLMGNEQF
TRBV9,ASSVTGTAGEQY
TRBV19,ASSSGANTGELF
TRBV19,ASNPGQGLHGYT
TRBV28,ASSPRLRTGGAATNEKLF
TRBV19,ASSTRQNEQY
TRBV3-1/TRBV3-2,ASSSETGKAF
TRBV30,AWNRGPAYEQY
TRBV19,ASGQVSAREQY
TRBV4-3,ASSQDRVGNYGYT
TRBV2,ASSDARLVFEQY
TRBV18,ASSPSHGNTIY
TRBV11-2,ASSWDTTNEKLF
TRBV7-2,ASSLLPRGSNQPQH
TRBV6-6,ASSSQQEYEQY
TRBV6-5,ASSYQGTTEAF
TRBV3-1/TRBV3-2,ASSHSANEQF
TRBV6-2/TRBV6-3,ASSLPGHSYEQY
TRBV28,ASSPGGSVPEAF
TRBV7-2,ASSSDRVSEQF
TRBV14,ASSVHPETEAF
TRBV4-3,ASSQGQGPTDTQY
TRBV7-9,ASSFRTSPNTDTQY
TRBV4-3,ASSQELRAGLITDTQY
TRBV30,ALTTTGLGYEQY
TRBV5-5,ASSPPTAYQPQH
TRBV10-1,ASSESGSGDSPLH
TRBV7-2,ASSLQGRGETQY